Shown below are 26 T cell receptor beta chains from a single sample sequenced in a study of PD-L1 blockade in urothelial cancer. Using immunoSEQ multiplex PCR, the repertoire was profiled, and TCRdb retains in-frame clones only, with some absent. This table has about 45,000 clones, around 88% appearing once. The source material was PBMCs, sampled around atezolizumab (anti-PD-L1) treatment. The source of these receptors is a man older than 75 with urothelial cancer.

This clone was seen more than once but under ten times. The rearrangement joins TRBV5-6 to TRBJ2-7; perhaps TRBD1 as D (5 bases). The ends were cut back, 2 bases at V and 8 bases at J, with 20 bases in the middle. CDR1 and CDR2 from the germline V gene are SGHDT and YYEEEE. This CDR3 region has 15 residues. The CDR3 loop is CASSLSAGSAKKQYF. The CDR3 region has the DNA TGTGCCAGCAGCTTATCGGCAGGGTCAGCTAAAAAGCAGTACTTC.

The chain uses TRBV9 and TRBJ2-7; D remains ambiguous. The CDR3 runs to 14 residues. Germline CDR1 reads SGDLS; CDR2 reads YYNGEE. Trimming removed 1 base from V and 2 bases from J, with 10 bases in between. The CDR3 nucleotides are TGTGCCAGCAGCGTAAGCCCCGGTGCCTACGAGCAGTACTTC. Its translation: CASSVSPGAYEQYF. Variable domain in full (rest from reference TRBV9 and TRBJ2-7): DSGVTQTPKHLITATGQRVTLRCSPRSGDLSVYWYQQSLDQGLQFLIQYYNGEERAKGNILERFSAQQFPDLHSELNLSSLELGDSALYFCASSVSPGAYEQYFGPGTRLTVT.

J is TRBJ2-7 and V is TRBV5-1; D ambiguous. Deletions cut 4 bases from V and 4 bases from J, with 21 bases between. The CDR3 consists of 16 residues. CDR1 and CDR2 from the germline V gene are SGHRS and YFSETQ. CDR3 DNA: TGCGCCAGCAGCGTGAAATATTCTTCAGATTTATACGAGCAGTACTTC. Protein: CASSVKYSSDLYEQYF. The whole variable domain, remainder taken from reference TRBV5-1 and TRBJ2-7, is KAGVTQTPRYLIKTRGQQVTLSCSPISGHRSVSWYQQTPGQGLQFLFEYFSETQRNKGNFPGRFSGRQFSNSRSEMNVSTLELGDSALYLCASSVKYSSDLYEQYFGPGTRLTVT.

CDR3 sequence: CASSRSDSSYEQYF. Written as DNA, the CDR3 is TGTGCCAGCAGCCGATCCGATAGCTCCTACGAGCAGTACTTC. The chain has TRBV11-2 and TRBJ2-7, with D hard to call. This CDR3 is 14 amino acids long. Trimming shortened V by 5 bases and J by 0 bases, and 11 bases separated the two germline ends. Germline lookup yields CDR1 SGHAT and CDR2 FQNNGV.

The chain recombines TRBV29-1 with TRBJ2-3; TRBD2 matches at 7 bases. V lost 4 bases and J lost 8; bases outside the gene matches: 0. Germline V lookup: CDR1 SQVTM, CDR2 ANQGSEA. This CDR3 contains 10 residues. CDR3 nucleotide sequence: TGCAGCGTTGGCGGGGGTACGCAGTATTTT. This translates into CSVGGGTQYF.

The J gene is TRBJ1-1, the V gene TRBV19; D perhaps matches TRBD1 (5 bases). This CDR3 region has 16 residues. The V and J ends lost 5 bases and 1 base respectively, with 17 bases between them. CDR1 is LNHDA and CDR2 is SQIVND in the germline V gene (reference sequence). The CDR3 reads CASSLLAGRKNTEAFF. The DNA for the CDR3 is TGTGCCAGTAGTTTACTGGCGGGACGGAAGAACACTGAAGCTTTCTTT.

The V call is TRBV9, the J call TRBJ2-1; TRBD2 is a possible D gene (6 bases). The CDR3 runs 15 residues. V lost 0 bases and J 4 bases, leaving 11 bases between the germline ends. Germline CDR1 SGDLS, CDR2 YYNGEE. CDR3 nucleotide sequence: TGTGCCAGCAGCGTAGCAAGCGGGCAATACAATGAGCAGTTCTTC. Encoded protein: CASSVASGQYNEQFF.

The chain combines TRBV10-1 with TRBJ2-1; perhaps TRBD2 as D (6 bases). Trimming left V 3 bases short and J 7 bases short, with 7 bases between. Germline V gene data show CDR1 as WNHNN and CDR2 as SYGVQD (reference sequence). The CDR3 has 12 residues. The DNA for the CDR3 is TGCGCCAGCAGTGACGGGGGAAATGAGCAGTTCTTC. Its protein is CASSDGGNEQFF.

The J gene is TRBJ2-7, the V gene TRBV18; D is perhaps TRBD2 (6 bases). The CDR3 extends over 15 amino acids. The germline V gene encodes CDR1 KGHSH and CDR2 LQKENI. The V and J ends lost 2 bases and 5 bases respectively, with 16 bases between them. CDR3 DNA: TGTGCCAGCTCACCATCCTTTTCGGGAGAGAACGAGCAGTACTTC. Protein sequence: CASSPSFSGENEQYF.

The chain has TRBV30 and TRBJ2-3; D possibly corresponds to TRBD1 (6 bases). Germline CDR1 is GTSNPN and CDR2 is SVGIG (reference sequence). The CDR3 consists of 14 residues. V was trimmed by 3 bases and J by 0 bases, leaving 10 bases between them. The CDR3 DNA sequence: TGTGCCTGGAGGAGGACAGCCAGCACAGATACGCAGTATTTT. Protein sequence: CAWRRTASTDTQYF.

This chain uses TRBV19 with TRBJ1-2; no definite D call. Trimming pared 3 bases from V and 0 bases from J, leaving 11 bases between. Per the germline V gene, CDR1 is LNHDA and CDR2 is SQIVND (reference sequence). The CDR3 covers 15 residues. The CDR3, as DNA: TGTGCCAGTAGTATGAGAGTGGGCACTAACTATGGCTACACCTTC. Translated: CASSMRVGTNYGYTF.

The chain joins TRBV30 to TRBJ1-1; the D gene is possibly TRBD1 (6 bases). The germline V gene has CDR1 GTSNPN and CDR2 SVGIG (reference sequence). The CDR3 contains 12 residues. V dropped 3 bases and J dropped 10 bases, with 15 bases sitting between them. The CDR3 reads CAWRGGGHRAFF. The CDR3 DNA reads TGTGCCTGGAGGGGTGGGGGACATAGAGCTTTCTTT.

The chain employs TRBV11-3 and TRBJ2-1; 12 nucleotides align to TRBD2. Germline V lookup: CDR1 SGHNT, CDR2 YENEEA. The V gene end was trimmed by 5 bases and the J gene end by 4 bases; junction bases not matched to a gene: 3. The CDR3 extends over 15 amino acids. The chain's CDR3 is CASSPGLAGYNEQFF. The DNA for the CDR3 is TGTGCCAGCAGCCCCGGACTAGCGGGGTACAATGAGCAGTTCTTC.

This clone appeared a few times. This chain joins TRBV5-1 and TRBJ2-2; 8 bases agree with TRBD2. There are 16 residues in the CDR3. Germline V CDR1 and CDR2: SGHRS, YFSETQ. After removal of 0 bases from V and 0 bases from J, the junction contained 1 base not matched to a gene. The CDR3 DNA is TGCGCCAGCAGCTTGGTTAGCGGGGCGAACACCGGGGAGCTGTTTTTT. It codes for CASSLVSGANTGELFF.

The chain carries TRBV9 and TRBJ1-2, with TRBD1 matching over 10 bases. V was pared by 4 bases and J by 8 bases, with 8 bases of the junction left unmatched. This CDR3 contains 14 residues. Germline CDR1 SGDLS, CDR2 YYNGEE. The chain's CDR3 is CASSPRTGGRGYTF. Here the CDR3 DNA reads TGTGCCAGCAGCCCTCGGACAGGGGGGAGAGGCTACACCTTC.

V and J are TRBV28 and TRBJ2-7, with TRBD2 matching over 13 bases. V dropped 3 bases and J dropped 0; count of bases not matched to a gene: 11. The CDR3 contains 19 residues. Germline lookup yields CDR1 MDHEN and CDR2 SYDVKM. The CDR3 is CASSFETSGRYRSSYEQYF. CDR3 DNA sequence: TGTGCCAGCAGTTTCGAGACTAGCGGGAGGTACAGGAGCTCCTACGAGCAGTACTTC.

This sequence joins TRBV19 and TRBJ2-3; 12 bases fit TRBD2. Germline CDR1 and CDR2: LNHDA and SQIVND (reference sequence). The J segment lost 1 base and the V segment lost 6 bases, leaving 14 bases of the junction unmatched. This CDR3 is built from 19 residues. The CDR3 is CASSPPSGRAGSRTDTQYF. CDR3 in DNA: TGTGCCAGTAGCCCCCCTAGCGGGAGGGCCGGATCTCGCACAGATACGCAGTATTTT.

The count of this clone is one. The chain employs TRBV7-9 and TRBJ1-4; D might be TRBD1 (5 bases). The germline CDR1 and CDR2 sequences are SEHNR and FQNEAQ (reference sequence). V was pared by 6 bases and J by 3 bases, with 17 bases between. The CDR3 sequence is 16 residues long. CDR3 nucleotides: TGTGCCAGCAGGTTGGACGGGAGGGACCCTAATGAAAAACTGTTTTTT. It is translated as CASRLDGRDPNEKLFF. The variable domain in full, completed from reference TRBV7-9 and TRBJ1-4, reads DTGVSQNPRHKITKRGQNVTFRCDPISEHNRLYWYRQTLGQGPEFLTYFQNEAQLEKSRLLSDRFSAERPKGSFSTLEIQRTEQGDSAMYLCASRLDGRDPNEKLFFGSGTQLSVL.

The chain recombines TRBV6-1 with TRBJ2-7, with D perhaps TRBD2 (6 bases). The CDR3 sequence is 15 residues long. Germline assignment: CDR1 MNHNS and CDR2 SASEGT. V shed 6 bases and J shed 5 bases, with 20 bases lying between them. The CDR3 loop reads CASSDPTSPVNEQYF. The CDR3 nucleotides read TGTGCCAGCAGCGACCCGACTAGTCCGGTAAACGAGCAGTACTTC.

This sequence joins TRBV5-1 and TRBJ1-2, with 9 bases aligning to TRBD1. Germline V gene lookup returns CDR1 SGHRS and CDR2 YFSETQ. V trimming: 5 bases; J trimming: 1 base; junction bases outside the gene matches: 3. The CDR3 totals 14 residues. Written as DNA, the CDR3 is TGCGCCAGCAGTTGGACAGGGGTTAACTATGGCTACACCTTC. Translation gives CASSWTGVNYGYTF.

This chain connects TRBV4-1 to TRBJ1-5, with TRBD1 as a possible D gene (6 bases). The CDR3 sequence is 16 residues long. Per germline, CDR1 MGHRA and CDR2 YSYEKL. V was trimmed by 0 bases and J by 7 bases, leaving 16 bases between them. The CDR3 nucleotides are TGCGCCAGCAGCCAAGATTATGGGGGGGCAGGACAGCCCCAGCATTTT. Residues: CASSQDYGGAGQPQHF.

The chain carries TRBV5-6 and TRBJ2-5; 9 bases match TRBD1. Germline CDR1 SGHDT, CDR2 YYEEEE. This CDR3 has 15 residues. The V segment lost 0 bases and the J segment 4 bases; nucleotides outside the gene matches: 4. The CDR3 nucleotides are TGTGCCAGCAGCTTGGGACAGGGGGGGATAGAGACCCAGTACTTC. Its protein is CASSLGQGGIETQYF.

V and J are TRBV27 and TRBJ1-1; 8 nucleotides match TRBD1. V lost 4 bases, J lost 4 bases, and 5 bases stayed unmatched. This CDR3 comprises 14 residues. Per germline, CDR1 MNHEY and CDR2 SMNVEV (reference sequence). The CDR3 region is CASSSRTGSTEAFF. Written as DNA, the CDR3 is TGTGCCAGCAGTTCCCGGACAGGGAGCACTGAAGCTTTCTTT.

The chain couples TRBV6-6 to TRBJ2-1, with a possible D match to TRBD2 (5 bases). V lost 2 bases and J 9 bases, leaving 8 bases between the germline ends. This CDR3 has 12 residues. CDR1 is MNHNY and CDR2 is SVGAGI in the germline V gene (reference sequence). The CDR3 coding sequence is TGTGCCAGCAGTTACCCCGAGGGTGAGCAGTTCTTC. Protein: CASSYPEGEQFF.

The chain has TRBV7-8 and TRBJ2-7; a possible D gene is TRBD1 (6 bases). The CDR3 sequence is 14 residues long. CDR1 and CDR2 from the germline V gene are SGHVS and FQNEAQ. The V gene lost 1 base and the J gene lost 3 bases, with 10 bases spanning the gap. The CDR3 sequence is CASSLEGVLYEQYF. CDR3 in DNA: TGTGCCAGCAGCTTAGAGGGGGTTCTCTACGAGCAGTACTTC.

This clone was observed a few times. V and J are TRBV5-1 and TRBJ2-1; 10 nucleotides line up with TRBD2. Trimming cost V 2 bases and J 5 bases; bases outside gene matches: 4. Per the germline V gene, CDR1 is SGHRS and CDR2 is YFSETQ. There are 15 residues in the CDR3. The CDR3, as DNA: TGCGCCAGCAGCTTACTAGCGGGAAGTAACAATGAGCAGTTCTTC. Amino acids: CASSLLAGSNNEQFF.